One and the same sample provided the 20 T cell receptor beta chains below, sequenced in a study of beta chain features in type 1 diabetes. Expressed TCRB transcripts were sequenced after all isolated RNA was converted to cDNA. Some clones are missing from TCRdb's copy, which holds only in-frame ones; the method was immunoSEQ multiplex PCR. The sample carries 680,000 or so clones, around 15% recorded once. Source material: naive CD4+ T cells from blood. The origin of the receptors is a man aged 18 to 29 in good health.

The rearrangement joins TRBV6-6 to TRBJ1-5; TRBD1 matches 7 bases. The CDR3 is 14 residues long. Germline-derived CDR1 and CDR2 are MNHNY and SVGAGI (reference sequence). J gave up 7 bases and V 0 bases, and 3 bases lay outside the gene matches. The CDR3 here is CASSYSTGTQPQHF. The CDR3 DNA follows: TGTGCCAGCAGTTACTCGACAGGGACCCAGCCCCAGCATTTT.

V and J are TRBV7-2 and TRBJ2-1; D is possibly TRBD1 (6 bases). Germline assignment: CDR1 SGHTA and CDR2 FQGNSA. The CDR3 is 16 residues long. Trimming shortened V by 3 bases and J by 2 bases, and 14 bases separated the two germline ends. The DNA for the CDR3 is TGTGCCAGCAGCTTTCAGGGGTCGGTCCCCTACAATGAGCAGTTCTTC. Its protein product is CASSFQGSVPYNEQFF.

The table lists this clone with a few counts. The chain is built from TRBV18 and TRBJ2-2; tentative D call: TRBD2 (5 bases). The CDR3 is made up of 15 amino acids. Germline values: CDR1 KGHSH, CDR2 LQKENI. V lost 5 bases and J lost 1, with 11 bases in between. This CDR3 reads CASSREQLNTGELFF. The CDR3 DNA reads as TGTGCCAGCTCAAGGGAGCAGCTGAACACCGGGGAGCTGTTTTTT.

This sequence joins TRBV6-5 and TRBJ2-7; no clear D. Germline CDR1 is MNHEY and CDR2 is SVGAGI. V lost 6 bases and J 0 bases, leaving 15 bases between the germline ends. The CDR3 spans 15 residues. The CDR3 reads CASRMDGSHSYEQYF. The CDR3 region has the DNA TGTGCCAGCAGGATGGACGGATCCCACTCCTACGAGCAGTACTTC.

This clone has more than one count but fewer than ten. The V gene is TRBV6-1, the J gene TRBJ2-7, with D uncertain. Per germline, CDR1 MNHNS and CDR2 SASEGT. With 0 bases removed from V and 7 bases from J, the gap between germline ends came to 4 bases. This CDR3 region has 11 residues. Written as DNA, the CDR3 is TGTGCCAGCAGTGAAGCGCTTGAGCAGTACTTC. This sequence encodes CASSEALEQYF.

In this sample, this clone turned up a few times. The chain recombines TRBV25-1 with TRBJ2-7, with D hard to call. Germline assignment: CDR1 MGHDK and CDR2 SYGVNS. V gave up 1 base and J gave up 2 bases, with 12 bases separating them. This CDR3 comprises 15 residues. Here the CDR3 reads CASSEWSGRAYEQYF. The CDR3 nucleotides are TGTGCCAGCAGTGAATGGTCCGGACGGGCCTACGAGCAGTACTTC.

The chain links TRBV7-9 to TRBJ1-4; a possible D gene is TRBD1 (5 bases). Trimming removed 5 bases from V and 3 bases from J, with 13 bases in between. From germline, CDR1 is SEHNR and CDR2 FQNEAQ (reference sequence). This CDR3 is built from 15 residues. The DNA for the CDR3 is TGTGCCAGCAGCGTGACAGAGGCGCCTAATGAAAAACTGTTTTTT. Translation: CASSVTEAPNEKLFF.

The rearrangement links TRBV7-3 to TRBJ2-5; 9 nucleotides align to TRBD1. Germline V CDR1 and CDR2: SGHTA, FQGTGA. There are 15 residues in the CDR3. Trimming at V came to 2 bases and at J to 8 bases, leaving 9 bases not matched to a gene. CDR3 nucleotides: TGTGCCAGCAGCTTAGTGGGGGGACAGGGTGGAACCCAGTACTTC. Protein: CASSLVGGQGGTQYF.

This clone showed up just a few times. The chain links TRBV5-6 to TRBJ2-7; possibly TRBD1 for D (5 bases). CDR1 is SGHDT and CDR2 is YYEEEE in the germline V gene. V was shortened by 4 bases and J by 6 bases, with 8 bases between the two germline ends. The CDR3 consists of 11 residues. The CDR3 bases are TGTGCCAGCAGCCTGGGGCTCGAGCAGTACTTC. This encodes CASSLGLEQYF. The full variable domain, its missing parts supplied by reference TRBV5-6 and TRBJ2-7, is DAGVTQSPTHLIKTRGQQVTLRCSPKSGHDTVSWYQQALGQGPQFIFQYYEEEERQRGNFPDRFSGHQFPNYSSELNVNALLLGDSALYLCASSLGLEQYFGPGTRLTVT.

This clone was seen only a few times. V and J are TRBV9 and TRBJ2-2; 7 positions agree with TRBD1. The CDR3 length is 16 residues. Germline V gene data show CDR1 as SGDLS and CDR2 as YYNGEE. Trimming took 2 bases from V and 5 from J; bases not matched to a gene: 9. The CDR3: CASSVRDRIRTGELFF. The DNA for the CDR3 is TGTGCCAGCAGCGTCCGGGACAGAATTAGGACCGGGGAGCTGTTTTTT.

The gene calls are TRBV13 and TRBJ2-5; TRBD1 might be the D (6 bases). V was clipped by 5 bases and J by 1 base, with 14 bases between them. Germline CDR1 reads PRHDT; CDR2 reads FYEKMQ (reference sequence). The CDR3 is 15 amino acids. For the CDR3, the DNA is TGTGCCAGCAGCGGTACAGGGTTGGGCCAAGAGACCCAGTACTTC. Encoded protein: CASSGTGLGQETQYF. Based on the CDR3 plus reference TRBV13 and TRBJ2-5, the full variable domain is AAGVIQSPRHLIKEKRETATLKCYPIPRHDTVYWYQQGPGQDPQFLISFYEKMQSDKGSIPDRFSAQQFSDYHSELNMSSLELGDSALYFCASSGTGLGQETQYFGPGTRLLVL.

The chain has TRBV7-9 and TRBJ1-5; the match to TRBD1 covers 9 bases. Trimming took 5 bases from V and 5 from J; bases not matched to a gene: 10. Germline CDR1 is SEHNR and CDR2 is FQNEAQ (reference sequence). The CDR3 consists of 16 residues. The CDR3 nucleotides are TGTGCCAGCAGCATACTCTCGACAGGGGGAGATCAGCCCCAGCATTTT. Translating it yields CASSILSTGGDQPQHF.

This clone was detected a few times. CDR3 protein: CATSRDIGQLNTEAFF. In nucleotides, the CDR3 is TGTGCCACCAGCAGAGATATTGGACAGCTGAACACTGAAGCTTTCTTT. The chain links TRBV15 to TRBJ1-1; tentatively, D is TRBD1 (6 bases). The V and J ends lost 0 bases and 0 bases respectively, with 11 bases between them. This CDR3 region has 16 residues. CDR1 and CDR2 (germline): LNHNV, YYDKDF (reference sequence).

The chain couples TRBV11-2 to TRBJ2-7, with D possibly TRBD1 on 5 matching bases. Germline-derived CDR1 and CDR2 are SGHAT and FQNNGV. This CDR3 has 16 residues. The V end lost 4 bases, the J end lost 0 bases, and 16 bases lay between the germline ends. The CDR3 DNA follows: TGTGCCAGCAGCTCCGACAGCAGGAAACTCTCCTACGAGCAGTACTTC. Translation gives CASSSDSRKLSYEQYF. The variable domain in full, with the rest retrieved from reference TRBV11-2 and TRBJ2-7, is EAGVAQSPRYKIIEKRQSVAFWCNPISGHATLYWYQQILGQGPKLLIQFQNNGVVDDSQLPKDRFSAERLKGVDSTLKIQPAKLEDSAVYLCASSSDSRKLSYEQYFGPGTRLTVT.

This clone was counted a few times. The genes are TRBV7-9 and TRBJ1-5; 8 positions match TRBD1. Germline V lookup: CDR1 SEHNR, CDR2 FQNEAQ (reference sequence). The CDR3 is made up of 16 amino acids. After removal of 5 bases from V and 4 bases from J, the junction contained 10 bases not matched to a gene. The CDR3 bases are TGTGCCAGCAGCATAAGTGGCAGGGGGCCAAATCAGCCCCAGCATTTT. Translated: CASSISGRGPNQPQHF. Full variable domain (outside the CDR3, taken from reference TRBV7-9 and TRBJ1-5): DTGVSQNPRHKITKRGQNVTFRCDPISEHNRLYWYRQTLGQGPEFLTYFQNEAQLEKSRLLSDRFSAERPKGSFSTLEIQRTEQGDSAMYLCASSISGRGPNQPQHFGDGTRLSIL.

The chain carries TRBV29-1 and TRBJ1-1, with 8 positions matching TRBD1. With V trimmed by 4 bases and J by 8 bases, 12 bases remained unmatched. This CDR3 is built from 14 residues. Germline V gene lookup returns CDR1 SQVTM and CDR2 ANQGSEA. The CDR3 DNA follows: TGCAGCGTTGGGGTCGGGACAGGCCGTGGGGAAGCTTTCTTT. Its protein is CSVGVGTGRGEAFF.

Here the CDR3 DNA reads TGTGCCAGCAGTCCCCTCCCACAGTACAATGAGCAGTTCTTC. It translates to CASSPLPQYNEQFF. The rearrangement joins TRBV27 to TRBJ2-1; no definite D call. The CDR3 has 14 amino acids. V lost 5 bases to trimming and J lost 4 bases, with 12 bases between them. CDR1 is MNHEY and CDR2 is SMNVEV in the germline V gene (reference sequence).

There are a few counts of this clone. V is TRBV19 and J is TRBJ2-2; D is perhaps TRBD1 (5 bases). The V end lost 8 bases, the J end lost 2 bases, and 12 bases lay between the germline ends. This CDR3 comprises 14 residues. The germline CDR1 and CDR2 sequences are LNHDA and SQIVND (reference sequence). CDR3 protein: CASHLQVNTGELFF. CDR3 nucleotides: TGTGCCAGTCATTTACAGGTCAACACCGGGGAGCTGTTTTTT.

In this sample, this clone turned up a few times. The V gene is TRBV27, the J gene TRBJ1-5, with a tentative D call TRBD1 (5 bases). CDR3 length: 13 amino acids. Germline values: CDR1 MNHEY, CDR2 SMNVEV (reference sequence). Trimming cost V 5 bases and J 2 bases, with 7 bases left between them. CDR3 DNA sequence: TGTGCCAGCAGTCCCAGGGGCAATCAGCCCCAGCATTTT. The encoded protein is CASSPRGNQPQHF.

This clone was counted between two and nine times. V usage is TRBV21-1 and J usage is TRBJ2-1. TRBV21-1 is a documented pseudogene. The CDR3 spans 18 residues. The CDR3 nucleotides are TGTGCCAGCAGCCGGGACGGCCATAGAGTCTCCTCCTACAATGAGCAGTTCTTC. Its protein is CASSRDGHRVSSYNEQFF.